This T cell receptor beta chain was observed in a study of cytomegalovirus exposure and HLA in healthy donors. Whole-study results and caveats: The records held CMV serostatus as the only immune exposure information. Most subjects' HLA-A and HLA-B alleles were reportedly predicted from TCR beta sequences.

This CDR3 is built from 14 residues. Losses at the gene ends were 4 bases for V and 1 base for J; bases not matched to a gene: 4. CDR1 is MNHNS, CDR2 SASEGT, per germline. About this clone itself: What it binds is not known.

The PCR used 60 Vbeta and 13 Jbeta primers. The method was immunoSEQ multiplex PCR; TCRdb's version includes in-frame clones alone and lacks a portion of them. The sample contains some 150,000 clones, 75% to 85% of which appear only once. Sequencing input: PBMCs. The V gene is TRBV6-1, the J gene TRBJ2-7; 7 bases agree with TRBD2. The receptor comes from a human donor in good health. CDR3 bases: TGTGCCAGCAGTGCTTCGCGGGAGTCCTACGAGCAGTACTTC. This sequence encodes CASSASRESYEQYF.